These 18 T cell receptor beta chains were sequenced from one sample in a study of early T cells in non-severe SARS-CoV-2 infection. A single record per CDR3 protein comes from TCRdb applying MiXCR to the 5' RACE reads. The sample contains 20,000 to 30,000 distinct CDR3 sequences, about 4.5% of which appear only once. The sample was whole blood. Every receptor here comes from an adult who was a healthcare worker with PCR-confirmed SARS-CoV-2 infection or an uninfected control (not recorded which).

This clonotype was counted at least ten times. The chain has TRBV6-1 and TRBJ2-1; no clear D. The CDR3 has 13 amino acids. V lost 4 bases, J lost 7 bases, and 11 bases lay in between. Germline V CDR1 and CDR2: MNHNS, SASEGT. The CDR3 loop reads CASSVSNYNEQFF. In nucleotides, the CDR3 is TGTGCCAGCAGTGTGAGCAACTATAATGAGCAGTTCTTC.

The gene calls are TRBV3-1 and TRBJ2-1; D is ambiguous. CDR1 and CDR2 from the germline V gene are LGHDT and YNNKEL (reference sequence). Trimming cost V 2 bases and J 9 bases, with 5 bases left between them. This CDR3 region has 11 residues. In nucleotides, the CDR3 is TGTGCCAGCAGCCAACAAAGTGAGCAGTTCTTC. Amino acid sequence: CASSQQSEQFF.

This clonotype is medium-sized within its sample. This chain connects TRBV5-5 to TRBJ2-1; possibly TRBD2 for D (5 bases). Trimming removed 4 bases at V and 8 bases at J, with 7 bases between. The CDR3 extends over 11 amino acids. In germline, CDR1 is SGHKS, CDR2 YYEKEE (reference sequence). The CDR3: CASSTDYEQFF. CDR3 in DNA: TGTGCCAGCAGCACGGACTATGAGCAGTTCTTC.

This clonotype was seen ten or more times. DNA for the CDR3: TGTGCCAGTAGTACGGGGGGCCCGCAAGAGACCCAGTACTTC. Encoded protein: CASSTGGPQETQYF. This chain joins TRBV19 and TRBJ2-5; D perhaps matches TRBD2 (7 bases). V was shortened by 4 bases and J by 2 bases, with 11 bases between the two germline ends. Per the germline V gene, CDR1 is LNHDA and CDR2 is SQIVND (reference sequence). The CDR3 loop spans 14 amino acids.

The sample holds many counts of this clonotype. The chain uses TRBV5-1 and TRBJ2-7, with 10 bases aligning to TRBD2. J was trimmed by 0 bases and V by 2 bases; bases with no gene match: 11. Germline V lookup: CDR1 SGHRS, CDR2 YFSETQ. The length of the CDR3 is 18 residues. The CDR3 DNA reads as TGCGCCAGCAGCTTCGGAAGATTAGCGGGAGGCCGCTCCTACGAGCAGTACTTC. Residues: CASSFGRLAGGRSYEQYF.

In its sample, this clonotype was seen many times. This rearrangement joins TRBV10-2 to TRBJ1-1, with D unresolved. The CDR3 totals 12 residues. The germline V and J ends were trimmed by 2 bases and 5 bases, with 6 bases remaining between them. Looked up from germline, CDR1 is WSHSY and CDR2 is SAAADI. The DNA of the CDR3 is TGCGCCAGCAGTGAGGCTTATACTGAAGCTTTCTTT. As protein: CASSEAYTEAFF.

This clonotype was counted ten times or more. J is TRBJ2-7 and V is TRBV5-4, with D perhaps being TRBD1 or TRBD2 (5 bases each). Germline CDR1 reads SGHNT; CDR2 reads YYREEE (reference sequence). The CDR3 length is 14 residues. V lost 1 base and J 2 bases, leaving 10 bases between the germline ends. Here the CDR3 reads CASSLQGVPYEQYF. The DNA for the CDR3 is TGTGCCAGCAGCTTGCAGGGAGTCCCCTACGAGCAGTACTTC.

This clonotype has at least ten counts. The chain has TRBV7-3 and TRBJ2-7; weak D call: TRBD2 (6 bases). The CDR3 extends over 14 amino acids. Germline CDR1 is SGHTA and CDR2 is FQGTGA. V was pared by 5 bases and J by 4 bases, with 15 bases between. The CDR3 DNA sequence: TGTGCCAGCAGCCCCGCGGGAAAGAAATACGAGCAGTACTTC. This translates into CASSPAGKKYEQYF.

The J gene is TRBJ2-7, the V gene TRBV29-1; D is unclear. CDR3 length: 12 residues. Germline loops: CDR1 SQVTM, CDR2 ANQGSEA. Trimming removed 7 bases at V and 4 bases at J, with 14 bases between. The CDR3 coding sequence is TGCAGCGCTTGGTTCACAGCATACGAGCAGTACTTC. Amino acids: CSAWFTAYEQYF.

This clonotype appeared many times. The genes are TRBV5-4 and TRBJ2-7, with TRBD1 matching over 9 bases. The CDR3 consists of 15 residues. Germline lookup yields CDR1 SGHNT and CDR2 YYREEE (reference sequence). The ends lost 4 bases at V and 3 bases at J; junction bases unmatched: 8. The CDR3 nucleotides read TGTGCCAGCAGCCCGGGACAGGGAAGTCTCTACGAGCAGTACTTC. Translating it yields CASSPGQGSLYEQYF.

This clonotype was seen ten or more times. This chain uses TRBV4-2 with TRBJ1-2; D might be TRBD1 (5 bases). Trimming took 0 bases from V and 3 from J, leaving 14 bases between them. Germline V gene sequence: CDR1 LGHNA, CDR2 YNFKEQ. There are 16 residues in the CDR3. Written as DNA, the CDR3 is TGTGCCAGCAGCCAAGAGTTCGGGGCCTTCGACTATGGCTACACCTTC. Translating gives CASSQEFGAFDYGYTF.

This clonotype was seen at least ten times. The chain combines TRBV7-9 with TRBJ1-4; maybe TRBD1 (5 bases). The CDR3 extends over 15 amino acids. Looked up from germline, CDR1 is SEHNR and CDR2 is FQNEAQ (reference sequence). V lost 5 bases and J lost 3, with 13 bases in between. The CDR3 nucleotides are TGTGCCAGCAGCCTAGAGGGGACCCCTAATGAAAAACTGTTTTTT. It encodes CASSLEGTPNEKLFF.

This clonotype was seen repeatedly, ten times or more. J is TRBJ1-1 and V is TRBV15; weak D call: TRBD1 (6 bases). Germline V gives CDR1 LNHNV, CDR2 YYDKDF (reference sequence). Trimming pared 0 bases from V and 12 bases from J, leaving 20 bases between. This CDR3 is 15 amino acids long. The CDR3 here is CATSREVRGPRVTFF. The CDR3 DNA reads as TGTGCCACCAGCAGAGAGGTCAGGGGCCCGAGGGTAACTTTCTTT.

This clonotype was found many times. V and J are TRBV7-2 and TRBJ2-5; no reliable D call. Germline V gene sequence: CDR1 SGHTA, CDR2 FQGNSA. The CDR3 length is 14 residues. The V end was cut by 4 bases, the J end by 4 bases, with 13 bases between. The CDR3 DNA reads TGTGCCAGCAGCTCAGCTGCTGCGCCAGAGACCCAGTACTTC. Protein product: CASSSAAAPETQYF.

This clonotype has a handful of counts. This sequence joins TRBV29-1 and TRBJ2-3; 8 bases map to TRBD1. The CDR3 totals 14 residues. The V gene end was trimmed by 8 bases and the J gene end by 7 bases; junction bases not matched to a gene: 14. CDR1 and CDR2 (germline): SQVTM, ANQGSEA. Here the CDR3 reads CSSTDRVLKYTQYF. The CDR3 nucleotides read TGCAGCTCAACGGACAGGGTCTTGAAGTATACGCAGTATTTT.

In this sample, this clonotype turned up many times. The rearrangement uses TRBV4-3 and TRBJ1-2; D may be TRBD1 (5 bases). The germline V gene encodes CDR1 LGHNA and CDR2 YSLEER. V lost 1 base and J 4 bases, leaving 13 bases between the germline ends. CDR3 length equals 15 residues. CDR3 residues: CASSQVTGPPYGYTF. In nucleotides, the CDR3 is TGCGCCAGCAGCCAAGTCACGGGACCTCCCTATGGCTACACCTTC.

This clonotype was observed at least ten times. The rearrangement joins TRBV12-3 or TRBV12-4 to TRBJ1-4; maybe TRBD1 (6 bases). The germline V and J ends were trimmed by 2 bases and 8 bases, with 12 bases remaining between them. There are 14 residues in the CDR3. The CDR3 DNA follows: TGTGCCAGCAGTTTAAGGCAGGGGCGGGAAAAACTGTTTTTT. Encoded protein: CASSLRQGREKLFF.

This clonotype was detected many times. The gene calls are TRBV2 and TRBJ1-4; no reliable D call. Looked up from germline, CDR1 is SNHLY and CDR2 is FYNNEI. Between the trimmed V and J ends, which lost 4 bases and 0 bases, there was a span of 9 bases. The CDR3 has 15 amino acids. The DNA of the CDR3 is TGTGCCAGCAGTGGAGGTGTTGCAACTAATGAAAAACTGTTTTTT. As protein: CASSGGVATNEKLFF.